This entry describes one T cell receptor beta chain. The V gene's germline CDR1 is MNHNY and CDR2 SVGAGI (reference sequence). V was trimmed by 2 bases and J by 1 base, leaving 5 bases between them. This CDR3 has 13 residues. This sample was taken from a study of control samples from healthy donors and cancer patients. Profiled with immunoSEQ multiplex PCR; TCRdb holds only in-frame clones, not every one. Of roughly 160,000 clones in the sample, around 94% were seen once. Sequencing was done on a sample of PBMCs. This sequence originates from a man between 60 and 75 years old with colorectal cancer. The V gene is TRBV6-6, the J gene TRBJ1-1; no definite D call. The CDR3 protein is CASSYRGNTEAFF. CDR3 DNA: TGTGCCAGCAGTTACCGGGGGAACACTGAAGCTTTCTTT.